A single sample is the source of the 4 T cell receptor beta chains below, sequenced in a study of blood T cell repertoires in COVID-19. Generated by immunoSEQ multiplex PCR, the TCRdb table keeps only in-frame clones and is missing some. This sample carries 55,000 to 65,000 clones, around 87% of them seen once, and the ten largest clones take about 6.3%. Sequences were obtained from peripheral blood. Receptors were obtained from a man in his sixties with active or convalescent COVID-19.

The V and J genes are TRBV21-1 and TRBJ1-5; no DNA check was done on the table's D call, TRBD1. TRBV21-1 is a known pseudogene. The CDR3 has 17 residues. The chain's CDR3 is CASEPIRDQGCNQPQHF. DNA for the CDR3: TGTGCCAGCGAACCAATAAGAGATCAGGGCTGCAATCAGCCCCAGCATTTT.

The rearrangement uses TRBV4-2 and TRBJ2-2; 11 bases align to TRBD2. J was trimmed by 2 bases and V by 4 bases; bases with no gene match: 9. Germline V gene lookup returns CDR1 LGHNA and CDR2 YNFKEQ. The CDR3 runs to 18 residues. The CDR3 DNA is TGTGCCAGCAGCCCCCGGGGTCTAGCGGGGGGTAACACCGGGGAGCTGTTTTTT. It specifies CASSPRGLAGGNTGELFF.

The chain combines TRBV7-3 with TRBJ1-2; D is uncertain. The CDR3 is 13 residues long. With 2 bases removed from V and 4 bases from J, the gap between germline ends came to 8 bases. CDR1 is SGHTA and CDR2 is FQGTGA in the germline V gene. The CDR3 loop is CASSLSRGYGYTF. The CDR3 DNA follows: TGTGCCAGCAGCTTATCACGGGGCTATGGCTACACCTTC.

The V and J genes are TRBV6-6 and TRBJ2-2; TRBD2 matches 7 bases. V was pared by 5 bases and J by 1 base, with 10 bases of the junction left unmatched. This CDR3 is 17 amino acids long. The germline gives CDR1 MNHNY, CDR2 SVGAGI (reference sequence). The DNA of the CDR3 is TGTGCCAGCAGTCCCGCCCAGCGGGGCCGGAACACCGGGGAGCTGTTTTTT. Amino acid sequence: CASSPAQRGRNTGELFF.